This section outlines one TCR beta chain sequence together with its context. These data come from a study of brain T cells in children with intractable seizures. V shed 5 bases and J 2 bases; nucleotides not matched to a gene: 6. Germline V gene sequence: CDR1 SGHVS, CDR2 FQNEAQ. CDR3 size: 14 residues. The sequenced cases were selected for having the highest brain T cell transcript signatures. Patients received at least one anti-epileptic drug before surgery. The data were produced by immunoSEQ multiplex PCR, yet TCRdb's version contains in-frame clones alone and is incomplete. There are approximately 77,000 clones in the sample; under 95% occur only once, and 1.5% to 1.7% lies in the top ten.

This receptor was obtained from a boy under two years old with tuberous sclerosis and intractable seizures. The chain is built from TRBV7-8 and TRBJ2-7; TRBD1 matches at 7 bases. Sample: peripheral blood, taken at surgery. CDR3 bases: TGTGCCAGCAGCGCTGCAGGGACAGCCTACGAGCAGTACTTC. Residues: CASSAAGTAYEQYF.